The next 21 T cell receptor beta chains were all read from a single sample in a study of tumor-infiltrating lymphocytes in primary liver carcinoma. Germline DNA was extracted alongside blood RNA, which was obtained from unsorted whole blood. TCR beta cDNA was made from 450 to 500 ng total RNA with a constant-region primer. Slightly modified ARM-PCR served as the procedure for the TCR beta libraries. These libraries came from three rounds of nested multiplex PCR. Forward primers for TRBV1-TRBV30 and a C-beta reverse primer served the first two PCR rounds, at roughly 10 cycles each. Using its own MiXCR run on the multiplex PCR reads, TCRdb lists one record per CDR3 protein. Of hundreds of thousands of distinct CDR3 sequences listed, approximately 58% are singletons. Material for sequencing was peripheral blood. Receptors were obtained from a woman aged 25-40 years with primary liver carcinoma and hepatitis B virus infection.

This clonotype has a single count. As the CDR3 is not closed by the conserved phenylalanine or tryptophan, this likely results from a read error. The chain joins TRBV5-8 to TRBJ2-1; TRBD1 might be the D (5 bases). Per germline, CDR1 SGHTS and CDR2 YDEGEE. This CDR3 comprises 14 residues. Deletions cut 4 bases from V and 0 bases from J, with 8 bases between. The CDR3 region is CASSRDSSYNEQFL. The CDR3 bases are TGTGCCAGCAGCCGCGACAGCTCCTACAATGAGCAGTTCCTC.

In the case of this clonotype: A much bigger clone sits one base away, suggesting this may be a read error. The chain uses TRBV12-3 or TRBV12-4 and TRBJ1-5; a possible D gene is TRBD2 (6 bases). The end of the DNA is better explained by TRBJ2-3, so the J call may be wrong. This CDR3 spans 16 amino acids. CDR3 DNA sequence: TGTGCCAGCAGTTTGAACGTTGGGGGGAACAATCAGCCCCAGTATTTT. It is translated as CASSLNVGGNNQPQYF.

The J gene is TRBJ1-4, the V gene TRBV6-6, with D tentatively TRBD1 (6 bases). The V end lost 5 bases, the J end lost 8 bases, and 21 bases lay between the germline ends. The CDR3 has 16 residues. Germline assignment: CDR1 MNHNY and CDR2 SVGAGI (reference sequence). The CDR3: CASSPNSGANREKLFF. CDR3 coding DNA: TGTGCCAGCAGTCCTAACTCAGGGGCCAATCGGGAAAAACTGTTTTTT.

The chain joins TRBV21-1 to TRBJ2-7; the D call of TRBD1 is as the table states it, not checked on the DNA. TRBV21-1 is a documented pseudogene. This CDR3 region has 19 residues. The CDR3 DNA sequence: TGTGCCAGCAGCAAGGTTTGTTCGACAGGATACACTTCATTCTACGAGCAGTACTTC. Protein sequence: CASSKVCSTGYTSFYEQYF.

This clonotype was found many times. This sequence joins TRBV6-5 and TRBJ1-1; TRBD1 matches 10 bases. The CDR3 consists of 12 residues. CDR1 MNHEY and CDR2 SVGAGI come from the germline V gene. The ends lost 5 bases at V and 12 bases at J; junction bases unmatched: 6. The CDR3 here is CASSPRTGGTFF. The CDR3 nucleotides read TGTGCCAGCAGTCCCCGGACAGGGGGAACTTTCTTT.

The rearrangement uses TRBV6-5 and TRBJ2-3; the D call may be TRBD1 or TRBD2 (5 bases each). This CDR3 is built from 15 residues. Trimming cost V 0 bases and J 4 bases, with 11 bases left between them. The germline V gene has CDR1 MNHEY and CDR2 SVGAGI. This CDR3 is CASSYSGTRSDTQYF. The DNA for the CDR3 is TGTGCCAGCAGTTACTCGGGGACCCGATCAGATACGCAGTATTTT.

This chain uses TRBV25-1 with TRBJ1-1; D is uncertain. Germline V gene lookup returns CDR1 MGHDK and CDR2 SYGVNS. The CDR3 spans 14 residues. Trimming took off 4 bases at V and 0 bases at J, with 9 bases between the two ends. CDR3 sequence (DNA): TGTGCCAGCAGTGTTGGAGGGATGAACACTGAAGCTTTCTTT. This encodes CASSVGGMNTEAFF.

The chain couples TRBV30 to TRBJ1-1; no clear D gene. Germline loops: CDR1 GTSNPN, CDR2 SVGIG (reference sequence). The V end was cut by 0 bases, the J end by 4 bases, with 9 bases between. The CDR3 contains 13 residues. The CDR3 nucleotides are TGTGCCTGGAGTGTACCCCCGTCCACTGAAGCTTTCTTT. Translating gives CAWSVPPSTEAFF.

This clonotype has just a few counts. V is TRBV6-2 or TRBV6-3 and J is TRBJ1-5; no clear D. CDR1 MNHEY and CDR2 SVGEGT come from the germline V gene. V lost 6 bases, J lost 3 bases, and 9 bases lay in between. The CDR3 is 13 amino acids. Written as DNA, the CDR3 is TGTGCCAGCAGCCTACATGTCAATCAGCCCCAGCATTTT. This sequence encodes CASSLHVNQPQHF.

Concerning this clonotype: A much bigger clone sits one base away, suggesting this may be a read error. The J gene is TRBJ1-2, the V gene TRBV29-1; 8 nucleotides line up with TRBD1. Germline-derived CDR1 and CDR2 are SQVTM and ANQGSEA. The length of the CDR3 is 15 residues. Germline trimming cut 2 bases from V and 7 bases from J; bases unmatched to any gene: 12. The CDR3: CSVEQRTGGVGGYTF. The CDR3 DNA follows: TGCAGCGTTGAACAACGTACAGGGGGAGTCGGTGGCTACACCTTC.

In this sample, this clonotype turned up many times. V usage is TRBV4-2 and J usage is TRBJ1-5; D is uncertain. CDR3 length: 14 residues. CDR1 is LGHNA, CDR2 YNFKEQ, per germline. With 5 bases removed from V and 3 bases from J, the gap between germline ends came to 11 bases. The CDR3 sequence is CASSLGLDNQPQHF. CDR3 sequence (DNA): TGTGCCAGCAGCTTAGGATTAGACAATCAGCCCCAGCATTTT.

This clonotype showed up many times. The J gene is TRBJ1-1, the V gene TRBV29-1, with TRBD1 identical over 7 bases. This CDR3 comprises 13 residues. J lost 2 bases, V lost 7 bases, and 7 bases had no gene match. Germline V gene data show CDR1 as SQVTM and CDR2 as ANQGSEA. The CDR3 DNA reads TGCAGCGCTGTGGGACAGATTAACACTGAAGCTTTCTTT. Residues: CSAVGQINTEAFF.

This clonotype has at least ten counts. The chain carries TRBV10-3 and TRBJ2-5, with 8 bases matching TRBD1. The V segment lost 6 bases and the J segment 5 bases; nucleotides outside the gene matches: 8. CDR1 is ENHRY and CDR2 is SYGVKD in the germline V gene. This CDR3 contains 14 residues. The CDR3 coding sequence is TGTGCCATCAGCCCCGGACAGGGTGGTGAGACCCAGTACTTC. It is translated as CAISPGQGGETQYF.

The CDR3, as DNA: TGTGCCAGCAGCTCTGGCAGGGGGCACGCAGCTTTCTTT. Translated: CASSSGRGHAAFF. This chain links TRBV5-8 with TRBJ1-1; 8 positions match TRBD1. Germline V gene lookup returns CDR1 SGHTS and CDR2 YDEGEE. The V and J ends lost 3 bases and 10 bases, in that order; junction bases with no gene match: 8. CDR3 length: 13 amino acids.

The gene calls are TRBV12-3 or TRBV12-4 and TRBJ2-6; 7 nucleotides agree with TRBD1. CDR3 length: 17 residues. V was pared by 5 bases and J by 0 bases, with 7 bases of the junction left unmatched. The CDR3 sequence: CASSPRTGPSGANVLTF. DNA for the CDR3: TGTGCCAGCAGTCCGCGGACAGGCCCCTCTGGGGCCAACGTCCTGACTTTC.

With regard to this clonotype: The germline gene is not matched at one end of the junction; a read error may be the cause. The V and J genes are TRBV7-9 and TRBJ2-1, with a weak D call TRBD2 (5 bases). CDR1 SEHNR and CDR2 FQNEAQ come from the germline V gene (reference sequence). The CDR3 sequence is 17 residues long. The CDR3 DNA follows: TGTGCCAGAAGCTTAGCCGTCGGGCTTAGCGCCTACAATGAGCAGTTCTTC. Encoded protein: CARSLAVGLSAYNEQFF.

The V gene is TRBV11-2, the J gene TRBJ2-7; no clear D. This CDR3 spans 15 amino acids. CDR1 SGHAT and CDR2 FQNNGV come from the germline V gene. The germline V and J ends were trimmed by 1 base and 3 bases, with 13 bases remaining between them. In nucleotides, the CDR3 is TGTGCCAGCAGCTTAGTTCCCTGCACATACTACGAGCAGTACTTC. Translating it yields CASSLVPCTYYEQYF.

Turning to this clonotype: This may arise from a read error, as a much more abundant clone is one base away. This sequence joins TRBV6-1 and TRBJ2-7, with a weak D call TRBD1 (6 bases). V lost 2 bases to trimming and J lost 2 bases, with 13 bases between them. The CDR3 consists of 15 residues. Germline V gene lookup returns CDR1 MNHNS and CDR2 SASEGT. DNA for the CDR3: TGTGCCAGCAGTGAAAGGGACATGGGGCCCTACGAGCAGTACTTC. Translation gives CASSERDMGPYEQYF.

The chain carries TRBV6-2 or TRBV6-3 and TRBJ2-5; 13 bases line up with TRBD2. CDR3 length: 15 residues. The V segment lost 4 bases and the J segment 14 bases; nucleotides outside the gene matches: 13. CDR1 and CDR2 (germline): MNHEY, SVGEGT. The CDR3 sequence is CASSWTSGSSYDQYF. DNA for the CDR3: TGTGCCAGCAGTTGGACTAGCGGGAGCTCCTACGATCAATACTTC.

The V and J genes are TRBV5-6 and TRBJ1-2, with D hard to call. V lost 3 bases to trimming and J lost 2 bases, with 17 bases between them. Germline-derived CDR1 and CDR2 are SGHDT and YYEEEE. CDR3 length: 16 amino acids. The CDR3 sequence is CASSSTVFPKNYGYTF. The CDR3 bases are TGTGCCAGCAGCTCGACGGTCTTCCCGAAGAACTATGGCTACACCTTC. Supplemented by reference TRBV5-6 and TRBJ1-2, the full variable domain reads DAGVTQSPTHLIKTRGQQVTLRCSPKSGHDTVSWYQQALGQGPQFIFQYYEEEERQRGNFPDRFSGHQFPNYSSELNVNALLLGDSALYLCASSSTVFPKNYGYTFGSGTRLTVV.

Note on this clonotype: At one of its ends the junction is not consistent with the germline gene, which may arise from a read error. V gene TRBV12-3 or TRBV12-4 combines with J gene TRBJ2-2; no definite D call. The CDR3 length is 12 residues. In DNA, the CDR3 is TGCGCCAGCAGTTTTGCCATCGGGGAGCTGTTTTTT. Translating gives CASSFAIGELFF.